The rows below give T cell receptor beta chains drawn from one sample of a study of blood T cells in healthy people across ages. TCRdb passed the 5' RACE reads through MiXCR, listing each CDR3 protein once. The repertoire holds roughly 1,500,000 distinct CDR3 sequences, roughly 40% seen once, with roughly 7.7% in the top ten. Sequencing used blood. These receptors all stem from a woman aged 18-29 years in good health. The CDR3 runs from the conserved cysteine through the conserved F or W. The order of the fields is J gene, D gene, V gene, clone size, CDR3 protein, CDR3 DNA. D genes are given only for firm matches. Expanded clones get a size class; other rows say once, few or many, or leave the size out.

J gene: TRBJ2-1; D gene: NA; V gene: TRBV24-1; clone size: few; CDR3 protein: CATSQSDRDNEQFF; CDR3 DNA: TGTGCCACCTCCCAAAGTGACAGAGACAATGAGCAGTTCTTC
J gene: TRBJ1-1; D gene: NA; V gene: TRBV7-2; clone size: few; CDR3 protein: CASSFGRSTEAFF; CDR3 DNA: TGTGCCAGCAGCTTCGGCCGGAGCACTGAAGCTTTCTTT
J gene: TRBJ2-1; D gene: NA; V gene: TRBV5-6; clone size: NA; CDR3 protein: CASTFGGEDEQFF; CDR3 DNA: TGTGCCAGCACCTTTGGAGGTGAAGATGAGCAGTTCTTC
J gene: TRBJ1-3; D gene: NA; V gene: TRBV6-5; clone size: once; CDR3 protein: CASAGGVGPGNTIYF; CDR3 DNA: TGTGCCAGCGCTGGGGGGGTCGGCCCTGGAAACACCATATATTTT
J gene: TRBJ2-1; D gene: TRBD2; V gene: TRBV7-7; clone size: NA; CDR3 protein: CAGSLAGGREQFF; CDR3 DNA: TGTGCTGGCAGCTTAGCGGGGGGTCGTGAGCAGTTCTTC
J gene: TRBJ2-7; D gene: TRBD2; V gene: TRBV2; clone size: few; CDR3 protein: CATRTSGSYEQYF; CDR3 DNA: TGTGCCACCCGGACTAGCGGATCCTACGAGCAGTACTTC
J gene: TRBJ1-2; D gene: NA; V gene: TRBV3-1; clone size: few; CDR3 protein: CASSQDGGLFGGYTF; CDR3 DNA: TGTGCCAGCAGCCAAGATGGGGGGCTCTTCGGTGGCTACACCTTC
J gene: TRBJ2-1; D gene: TRBD2; V gene: TRBV11-2; clone size: few; CDR3 protein: CASSLGTSGFSSYNEQFF; CDR3 DNA: TGTGCCAGCAGCTTGGGGACTAGCGGGTTCTCTTCCTACAATGAGCAGTTCTTC
J gene: TRBJ2-7; D gene: TRBD2; V gene: TRBV4-1; clone size: few; CDR3 protein: CASSFDTGGSYEQYF; CDR3 DNA: TGCGCCAGCAGCTTTGACACGGGGGGATCCTACGAGCAGTACTTC
J gene: TRBJ2-5; D gene: TRBD1; V gene: TRBV6-4; clone size: NA; CDR3 protein: CASTLRQGVPETQYF; CDR3 DNA: TGTGCCAGCACCCTGAGACAGGGGGTCCCAGAGACCCAGTACTTC
J gene: TRBJ1-5; D gene: NA; V gene: TRBV7-2; clone size: few; CDR3 protein: CASSLVRDSNQPQHF; CDR3 DNA: TGTGCCAGCAGCTTAGTGAGAGATAGCAATCAGCCCCAGCATTTT
J gene: TRBJ1-4; D gene: NA; V gene: TRBV6-1; clone size: NA; CDR3 protein: CASRSGQHYNEKLFF; CDR3 DNA: TGTGCCAGCAGGAGCGGACAGCACTATAATGAAAAACTGTTTTTT
J gene: TRBJ1-2; D gene: NA; V gene: TRBV30; clone size: NA; CDR3 protein: CAWSRSEDYGYTF; CDR3 DNA: TGTGCCTGGAGTAGGTCAGAGGACTATGGCTACACCTTC
J gene: TRBJ2-7; D gene: TRBD1; V gene: TRBV29-1; clone size: many; CDR3 protein: CSVDDGQDEQYF; CDR3 DNA: TGCAGCGTTGATGACGGACAGGACGAGCAGTACTTC
J gene: TRBJ2-7; D gene: NA; V gene: TRBV7-8; clone size: NA; CDR3 protein: CASSSLEPSYEQYF; CDR3 DNA: TGTGCCAGCAGCTCCCTTGAGCCCAGTTACGAGCAGTACTTC
J gene: TRBJ2-1; D gene: NA; V gene: TRBV7-3; clone size: few; CDR3 protein: CASSLRGASNEQFF; CDR3 DNA: TGTGCCAGCAGCTTAAGGGGGGCGTCCAATGAGCAGTTCTTC
J gene: TRBJ1-5; D gene: NA; V gene: TRBV20-1; clone size: few; CDR3 protein: CSAARGGNQPQHF; CDR3 DNA: TGCAGTGCCGCGCGGGGGGGAAATCAGCCCCAGCATTTT
J gene: TRBJ1-1; D gene: NA; V gene: TRBV9; clone size: NA; CDR3 protein: CASSVVVGQNTEAFF; CDR3 DNA: TGTGCCAGCAGCGTAGTGGTCGGACAGAACACTGAAGCTTTCTTT
J gene: TRBJ1-5; D gene: TRBD1; V gene: TRBV20-1; clone size: NA; CDR3 protein: CSAREGTGGPPQHF; CDR3 DNA: TGCAGTGCTAGAGAGGGGACAGGGGGCCCCCCCCAGCATTTT
J gene: TRBJ2-4; D gene: NA; V gene: TRBV14; clone size: NA; CDR3 protein: CASSQGVLDIQYF; CDR3 DNA: TGTGCCAGCAGCCAAGGCGTCCTGGACATTCAGTACTTC
J gene: TRBJ1-6; D gene: TRBD1; V gene: TRBV28; clone size: NA; CDR3 protein: CASIPKYRGINSPLHF; CDR3 DNA: TGTGCCAGCATCCCGAAATACAGGGGGATCAATTCACCCCTCCACTTT
J gene: TRBJ2-1; D gene: TRBD2; V gene: TRBV6-1; clone size: NA; CDR3 protein: CAAWRLAGTSSYNEQFF; CDR3 DNA: TGTGCCGCCTGGCGGCTAGCGGGGACCAGCTCCTACAATGAGCAGTTCTTC
J gene: TRBJ1-5; D gene: TRBD1; V gene: TRBV2; clone size: NA; CDR3 protein: CASRKRQGAQWNQPQHF; CDR3 DNA: TGTGCCAGCAGGAAAAGACAGGGGGCGCAGTGGAATCAGCCCCAGCATTTT
J gene: TRBJ2-1; D gene: TRBD1; V gene: TRBV20-1; clone size: many; CDR3 protein: CRPQGDNEQFF; CDR3 DNA: TGCAGGCCCCAGGGGGACAATGAGCAGTTCTTC
J gene: TRBJ2-7; D gene: NA; V gene: TRBV21-1; clone size: few; CDR3 protein: CASSSGLARYEQYF; CDR3 DNA: TGTGCCAGCAGTTCGGGACTAGCGCGTTACGAGCAGTACTTC
J gene: TRBJ2-6; D gene: NA; V gene: TRBV7-2; clone size: NA; CDR3 protein: CASVTRSGANVLTF; CDR3 DNA: TGTGCCAGTGTGACTCGCTCTGGGGCCAACGTCCTGACTTTC
J gene: TRBJ1-2; D gene: NA; V gene: TRBV3-1; clone size: once; CDR3 protein: CASSQEQVFNYGYTF; CDR3 DNA: TGTGCCAGCAGCCAAGAGCAGGTTTTTAACTATGGCTACACCTTC
J gene: TRBJ2-1; D gene: TRBD2; V gene: TRBV5-1; clone size: few; CDR3 protein: CASSLEASGGLNEQFF; CDR3 DNA: TGCGCCAGCAGCTTGGAGGCTAGCGGGGGCCTTAATGAGCAGTTCTTC